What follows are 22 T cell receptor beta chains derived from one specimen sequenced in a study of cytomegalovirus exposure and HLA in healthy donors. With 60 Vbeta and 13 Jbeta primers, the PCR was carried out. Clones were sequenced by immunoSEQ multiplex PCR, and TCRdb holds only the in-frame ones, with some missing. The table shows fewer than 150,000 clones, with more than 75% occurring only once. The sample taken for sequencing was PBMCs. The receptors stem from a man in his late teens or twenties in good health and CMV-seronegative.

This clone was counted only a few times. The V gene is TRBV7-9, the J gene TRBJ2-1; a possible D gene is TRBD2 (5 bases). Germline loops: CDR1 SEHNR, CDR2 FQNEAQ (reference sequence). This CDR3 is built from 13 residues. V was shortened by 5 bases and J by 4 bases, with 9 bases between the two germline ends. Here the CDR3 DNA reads TGTGCCAGCAGCCAAACTAGTTACAATGAGCAGTTCTTC. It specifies CASSQTSYNEQFF.

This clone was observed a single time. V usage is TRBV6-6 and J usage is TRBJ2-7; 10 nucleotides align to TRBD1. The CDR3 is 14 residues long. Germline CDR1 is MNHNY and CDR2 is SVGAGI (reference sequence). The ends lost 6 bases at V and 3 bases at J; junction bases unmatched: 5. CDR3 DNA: TGTGCCAGCAGACACCGGGACAGGGGCTACGAGCAGTACTTC. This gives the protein CASRHRDRGYEQYF.

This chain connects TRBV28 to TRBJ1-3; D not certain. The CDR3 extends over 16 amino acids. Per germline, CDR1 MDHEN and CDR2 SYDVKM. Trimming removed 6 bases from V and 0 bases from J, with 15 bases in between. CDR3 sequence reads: CASRVPLQSSGNTIYF. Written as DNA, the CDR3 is TGTGCCAGCAGAGTTCCTTTACAGAGCTCTGGAAACACCATATATTTT.

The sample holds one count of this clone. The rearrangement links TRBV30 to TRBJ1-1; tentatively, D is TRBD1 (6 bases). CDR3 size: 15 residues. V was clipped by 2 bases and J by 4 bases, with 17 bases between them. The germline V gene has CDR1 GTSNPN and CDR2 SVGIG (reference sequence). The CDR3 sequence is CAWSKLRGIGTEAFF. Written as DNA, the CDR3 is TGTGCCTGGAGTAAACTCAGGGGTATCGGCACTGAAGCTTTCTTT.

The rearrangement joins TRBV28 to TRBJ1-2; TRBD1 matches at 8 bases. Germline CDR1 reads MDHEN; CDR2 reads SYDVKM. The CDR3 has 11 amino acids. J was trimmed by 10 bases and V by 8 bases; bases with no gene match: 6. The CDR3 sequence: CASGGQGHYTF. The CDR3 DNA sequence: TGTGCCAGCGGCGGACAGGGCCACTACACCTTC.

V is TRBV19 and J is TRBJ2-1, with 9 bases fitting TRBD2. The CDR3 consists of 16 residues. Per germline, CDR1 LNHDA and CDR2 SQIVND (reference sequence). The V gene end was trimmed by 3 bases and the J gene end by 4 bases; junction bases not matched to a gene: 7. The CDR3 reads CASSMGGAGGYNEQFF. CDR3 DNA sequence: TGTGCCAGTAGTATGGGAGGAGCGGGGGGATACAATGAGCAGTTCTTC.

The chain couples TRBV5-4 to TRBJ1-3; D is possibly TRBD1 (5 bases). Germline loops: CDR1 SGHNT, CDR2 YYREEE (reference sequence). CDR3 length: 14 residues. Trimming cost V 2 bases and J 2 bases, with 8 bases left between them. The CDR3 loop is CASSFWTTGNTIYF. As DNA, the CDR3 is TGTGCCAGCAGCTTTTGGACAACTGGAAACACCATATATTTT.

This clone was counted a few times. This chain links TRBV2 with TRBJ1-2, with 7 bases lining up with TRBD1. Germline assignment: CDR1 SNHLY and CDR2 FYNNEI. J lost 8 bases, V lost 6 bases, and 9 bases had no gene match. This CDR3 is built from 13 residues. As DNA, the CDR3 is TGTGCCAGCAGAGACAGGGCCGGGGGAGGCTACACCTTC. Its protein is CASRDRAGGGYTF.

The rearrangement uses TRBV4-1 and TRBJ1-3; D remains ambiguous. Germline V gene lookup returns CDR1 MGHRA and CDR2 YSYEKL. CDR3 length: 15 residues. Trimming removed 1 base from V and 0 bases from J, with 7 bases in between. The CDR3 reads CASSQVPNSGNTIYF. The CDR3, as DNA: TGCGCCAGCAGCCAAGTGCCTAACTCTGGAAACACCATATATTTT.

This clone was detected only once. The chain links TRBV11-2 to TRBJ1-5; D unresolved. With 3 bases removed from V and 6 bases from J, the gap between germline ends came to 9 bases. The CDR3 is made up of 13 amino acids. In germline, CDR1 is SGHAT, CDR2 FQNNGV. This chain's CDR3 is CASSFTGLQPQHF. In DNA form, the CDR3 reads TGTGCCAGCAGCTTTACCGGACTTCAGCCCCAGCATTTT.

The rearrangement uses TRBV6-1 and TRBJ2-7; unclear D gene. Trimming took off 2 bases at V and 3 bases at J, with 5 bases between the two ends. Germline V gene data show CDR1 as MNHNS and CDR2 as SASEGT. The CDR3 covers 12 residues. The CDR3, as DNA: TGTGCCAGCAGTGAACAAATCTACGAGCAGTACTTC. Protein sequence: CASSEQIYEQYF.

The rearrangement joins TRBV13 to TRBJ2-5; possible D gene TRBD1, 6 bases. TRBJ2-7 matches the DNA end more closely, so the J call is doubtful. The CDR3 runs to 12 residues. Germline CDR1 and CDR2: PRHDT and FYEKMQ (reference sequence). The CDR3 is CASSHNRDEQYF. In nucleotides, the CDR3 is TGTGCCAGCAGCCATAACAGGGACGAGCAGTACTTC.

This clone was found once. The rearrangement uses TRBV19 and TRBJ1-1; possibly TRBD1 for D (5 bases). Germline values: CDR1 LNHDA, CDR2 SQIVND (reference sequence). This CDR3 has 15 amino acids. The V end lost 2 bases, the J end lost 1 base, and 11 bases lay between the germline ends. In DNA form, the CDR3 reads TGTGCCAGTAGTATACAGGGCGTAAGGAACACTGAAGCTTTCTTT. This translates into CASSIQGVRNTEAFF.

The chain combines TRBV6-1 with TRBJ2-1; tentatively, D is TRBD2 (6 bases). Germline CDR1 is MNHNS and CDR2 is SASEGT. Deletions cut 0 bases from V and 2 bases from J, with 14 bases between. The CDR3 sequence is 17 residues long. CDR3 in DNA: TGTGCCAGCAGTGAAGCGATGACAGCGGGCCCCTACAATGAGCAGTTCTTC. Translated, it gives CASSEAMTAGPYNEQFF.

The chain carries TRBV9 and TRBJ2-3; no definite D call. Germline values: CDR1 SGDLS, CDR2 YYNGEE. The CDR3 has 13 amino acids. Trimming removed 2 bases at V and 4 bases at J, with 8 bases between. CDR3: CASSVGTPDTQYF. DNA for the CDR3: TGTGCCAGCAGCGTTGGTACACCAGATACGCAGTATTTT. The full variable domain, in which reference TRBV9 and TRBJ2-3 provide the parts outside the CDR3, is DSGVTQTPKHLITATGQRVTLRCSPRSGDLSVYWYQQSLDQGLQFLIQYYNGEERAKGNILERFSAQQFPDLHSELNLSSLELGDSALYFCASSVGTPDTQYFGPGTRLTVL.

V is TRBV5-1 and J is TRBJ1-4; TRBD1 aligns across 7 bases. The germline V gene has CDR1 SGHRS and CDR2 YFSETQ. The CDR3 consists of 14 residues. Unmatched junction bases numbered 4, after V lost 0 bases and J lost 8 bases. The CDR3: CASSLDRGREKLFF. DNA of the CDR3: TGCGCCAGCAGCTTGGACAGGGGTAGGGAAAAACTGTTTTTT.

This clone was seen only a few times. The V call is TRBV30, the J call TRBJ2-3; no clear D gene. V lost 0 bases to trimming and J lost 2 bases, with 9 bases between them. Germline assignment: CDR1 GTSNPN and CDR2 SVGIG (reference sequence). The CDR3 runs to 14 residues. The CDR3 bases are TGTGCCTGGAGTGTCCTACCCTACACAGATACGCAGTATTTT. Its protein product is CAWSVLPYTDTQYF.

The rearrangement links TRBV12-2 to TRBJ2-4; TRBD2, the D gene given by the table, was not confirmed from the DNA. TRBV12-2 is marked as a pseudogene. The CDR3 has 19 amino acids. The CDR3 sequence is CASRLEAGGQSIAKNIQYF. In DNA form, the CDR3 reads TGTGCAAGTCGCCTCGAAGCGGGGGGACAATCTATAGCCAAAAACATTCAGTACTTC.

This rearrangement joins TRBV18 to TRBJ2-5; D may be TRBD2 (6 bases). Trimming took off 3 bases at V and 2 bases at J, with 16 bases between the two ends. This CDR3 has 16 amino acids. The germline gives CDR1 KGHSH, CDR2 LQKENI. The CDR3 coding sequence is TGTGCCAGCTCACCGGGGAGGCGCCGGGGACAAGAGACCCAGTACTTC. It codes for CASSPGRRRGQETQYF.

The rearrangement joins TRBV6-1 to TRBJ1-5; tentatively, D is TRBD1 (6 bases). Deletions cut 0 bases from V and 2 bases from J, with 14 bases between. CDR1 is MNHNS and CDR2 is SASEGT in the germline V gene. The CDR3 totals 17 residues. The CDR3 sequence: CASSEAGGQRGNQPQHF. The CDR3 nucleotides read TGTGCCAGCAGTGAAGCCGGGGGGCAGCGGGGCAATCAGCCCCAGCATTTT.

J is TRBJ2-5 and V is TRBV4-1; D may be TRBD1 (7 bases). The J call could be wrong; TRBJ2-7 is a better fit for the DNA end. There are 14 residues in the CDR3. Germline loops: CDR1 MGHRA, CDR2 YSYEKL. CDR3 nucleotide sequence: TGCGCCAGCAGCTCAAGGAGGGGGCTCCACGAGCAGTACTTC. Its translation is CASSSRRGLHEQYF.

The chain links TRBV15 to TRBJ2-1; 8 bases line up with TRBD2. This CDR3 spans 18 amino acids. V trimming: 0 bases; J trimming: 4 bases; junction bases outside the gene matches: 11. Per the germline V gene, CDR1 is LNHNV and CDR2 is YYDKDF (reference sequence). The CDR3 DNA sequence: TGTGCCACCAGCAGAGATTATTTTCCAGCGGGAGAGTACAATGAGCAGTTCTTC. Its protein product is CATSRDYFPAGEYNEQFF.